These 24 T cell receptor beta chains came from one sample sequenced in a study of blood T cell repertoires in COVID-19. TCRdb's copy holds only in-frame clones and misses some; the assay was immunoSEQ multiplex PCR. The top ten hold roughly 2% of the sample, which has roughly 55,000 clones, 83% seen once. Sequences were obtained from peripheral blood. The receptors were gathered from a woman aged 55-70 years with acute or convalescent COVID-19.

For the CDR3, the DNA is TGTGCCACCAGCAGAGCCCTTACAGGGGGCAGAGAAAAACTGTTTTTT. This encodes CATSRALTGGREKLFF. J is TRBJ1-4 and V is TRBV15; the match to TRBD1 covers 9 bases. The CDR3 runs 16 residues. Germline assignment: CDR1 LNHNV and CDR2 YYDKDF (reference sequence). V trimming: 1 base; J trimming: 8 bases; junction bases outside the gene matches: 8. Drawing the rest from reference TRBV15 and TRBJ1-4, the complete variable domain is DAMVIQNPRYQVTQFGKPVTLSCSQTLNHNVMYWYQQKSSQAPKLLFHYYDKDFNNEADTPDNFQSRRPNTSFCFLDIRSPGLGDTAMYLCATSRALTGGREKLFFGSGTQLSVL.

Comment on this clone: One junction end disagrees with the germline gene, perhaps due to a read error. V gene TRBV6-1 combines with J gene TRBJ1-2; 9 positions match TRBD1. Germline loops: CDR1 MNHNS, CDR2 SASEGT. The CDR3 runs 13 residues. The DNA for the CDR3 is TGTGCCAGCAGCTTACCGGGACAGGGTCAAACCAGCTTC. It is translated as CASSLPGQGQTSF.

This clone has just a few counts. The chain combines TRBV12-3 or TRBV12-4 with TRBJ2-1, with TRBD2 matching over 9 bases. The CDR3 is 13 amino acids. V dropped 6 bases and J dropped 9; count of bases not matched to a gene: 6. Here the CDR3 reads CASSLGLALEQFF. Written as DNA, the CDR3 is TGTGCCAGCAGCTTGGGACTAGCTCTTGAGCAGTTCTTC.

A few counts support this clone. The chain links TRBV28 to TRBJ1-5; D might be TRBD1 (6 bases). This CDR3 is built from 12 residues. The germline V gene encodes CDR1 MDHEN and CDR2 SYDVKM. Trimming shortened V by 6 bases and J by 8 bases, and 11 bases separated the two germline ends. The CDR3 region has the DNA TGTGCCAGCAGGGTAGGGGGGGAGCCCCAGCATTTT. This sequence encodes CASRVGGEPQHF. The complete variable domain, with remaining parts taken from reference TRBV28 and TRBJ1-5, reads DVKVTQSSRYLVKRTGEKVFLECVQDMDHENMFWYRQDPGLGLRLIYFSYDVKMKEKGDIPEGYSVSREKKERFSLILESASTNQTSMYLCASRVGGEPQHFGDGTRLSIL.

V gene TRBV30 combines with J gene TRBJ1-1; 9 bases match TRBD1. The germline gives CDR1 GTSNPN, CDR2 SVGIG (reference sequence). V lost 3 bases and J lost 1; bases outside the gene matches: 0. This CDR3 contains 13 residues. CDR3 sequence reads: CAWRGQGNTEAFF. CDR3 bases: TGTGCCTGGAGGGGACAGGGGAACACTGAAGCTTTCTTT.

The CDR3 sequence is CASSLGGGAIYGYTF. The CDR3, as DNA: TGTGCCAGCAGCTTAGGCGGGGGGGCCATCTATGGCTACACCTTC. The chain recombines TRBV7-2 with TRBJ1-2, with a tentative D call TRBD1 (6 bases). Germline CDR1 and CDR2: SGHTA and FQGNSA. V was cut by 1 base and J by 4 bases, with 13 bases left in between. The CDR3 loop spans 15 amino acids.

The rearrangement joins TRBV7-9 to TRBJ1-6; D is unclear. Between the trimmed V and J ends, which lost 3 bases and 5 bases, there was a span of 8 bases. CDR3 length equals 14 residues. The germline V gene encodes CDR1 SEHNR and CDR2 FQNEAQ (reference sequence). The CDR3 is CASSLMTDNSPLHF. In DNA, the CDR3 is TGTGCCAGCAGCTTGATGACTGATAATTCACCCCTCCACTTT.

The sample holds one count of this clone. The V call is TRBV4-2, the J call TRBJ1-3; 8 bases are shared with TRBD1. This CDR3 comprises 16 residues. Germline CDR1 and CDR2: LGHNA and YNFKEQ. Unmatched junction bases numbered 5, after V lost 3 bases and J lost 1 base. The CDR3 reads CASSHRGQGSGNTIYF. The CDR3 DNA reads TGTGCCAGCAGCCACCGTGGACAGGGTTCTGGAAACACCATATATTTT.

The sample holds one count of this clone. V usage is TRBV7-2 and J usage is TRBJ2-5; 7 bases line up with TRBD2. Trimming removed 1 base from V and 5 bases from J; junction bases left unmatched: 10. The CDR3 runs to 16 residues. Germline CDR1 and CDR2: SGHTA and FQGNSA. The CDR3 protein is CASSLGRGVNRETQYF. CDR3 DNA: TGTGCCAGCAGCTTAGGTCGGGGGGTCAATCGGGAGACCCAGTACTTC.

The chain couples TRBV28 to TRBJ2-7, with D unresolved. The CDR3 extends over 11 amino acids. Per the germline V gene, CDR1 is MDHEN and CDR2 is SYDVKM. Trimming left V 6 bases short and J 3 bases short, with 6 bases between. The CDR3 loop is CASRSSYEQYF. DNA of the CDR3: TGTGCCAGCAGGTCTAGCTACGAGCAGTACTTC.

The chain employs TRBV7-7 and TRBJ2-5; 8 nucleotides align to TRBD1. Germline V gene sequence: CDR1 SSHAT, CDR2 FNYEAQ (reference sequence). V lost 5 bases to trimming and J lost 5 bases; unmatched junction nucleotides: 10. CDR3 length: 15 amino acids. DNA of the CDR3: TGTGCCAGCAGCCGGACAGGGAATCGTGGTGAGACCCAGTACTTC. Its protein product is CASSRTGNRGETQYF.

The genes are TRBV5-1 and TRBJ1-1; 10 nucleotides match TRBD1. CDR3 size: 15 residues. Germline V CDR1 and CDR2: SGHRS, YFSETQ. J lost 5 bases, V lost 2 bases, and 6 bases had no gene match. The CDR3 nucleotides read TGCGCCAGCAGCTTTGACAGGGGGCGAGGAACTGAAGCTTTCTTT. Translating gives CASSFDRGRGTEAFF.

This clone was observed once. The V and J genes are TRBV5-5 and TRBJ2-7, with D possibly being TRBD1 (6 bases). Germline V lookup: CDR1 SGHKS, CDR2 YYEKEE (reference sequence). The CDR3 extends over 14 amino acids. Trimming removed 0 bases from V and 0 bases from J, with 7 bases in between. The CDR3 region has the DNA TGTGCCAGCAGCTTGGTAGGGGGCTCCTACGAGCAGTACTTC. Translated: CASSLVGGSYEQYF.

The chain recombines TRBV24-1 with TRBJ2-3; no clear D gene. This CDR3 comprises 13 residues. Germline CDR1 KGHDR, CDR2 SFDVKD. V was pared by 3 bases and J by 2 bases, with 5 bases between. Written as DNA, the CDR3 is TGTGCCACCAGTGATCCTCCCACAGATACGCAGTATTTT. Translation gives CATSDPPTDTQYF.

The chain carries TRBV27 and TRBJ1-6; D remains ambiguous. Germline CDR1 is MNHEY and CDR2 is SMNVEV (reference sequence). V dropped 2 bases and J dropped 6 bases, with 14 bases sitting between them. The CDR3 length is 16 residues. CDR3 nucleotide sequence: TGTGCCAGCAGTTTAAAAGGAGAGCTCCCTAATTCACCCCTCCACTTT. It encodes CASSLKGELPNSPLHF.

This sequence joins TRBV11-2 and TRBJ2-3; D is unclear. The germline V gene encodes CDR1 SGHAT and CDR2 FQNNGV. This CDR3 has 16 residues. V lost 5 bases, J lost 2 bases, and 17 bases lay in between. The CDR3 sequence: CASSKRWSAITDTQYF. As DNA, the CDR3 is TGTGCCAGCAGCAAGCGTTGGAGCGCCATCACAGATACGCAGTATTTT.

The chain joins TRBV28 to TRBJ2-7, with D uncertain. Germline V CDR1 and CDR2: MDHEN, SYDVKM. V was shortened by 0 bases and J by 0 bases, with 6 bases between the two germline ends. The CDR3 is 14 amino acids. CDR3 protein: CASSLWASSYEQYF. The DNA for the CDR3 is TGTGCCAGCAGTTTATGGGCCAGCTCCTACGAGCAGTACTTC. Supplemented by reference TRBV28 and TRBJ2-7, the full variable domain reads DVKVTQSSRYLVKRTGEKVFLECVQDMDHENMFWYRQDPGLGLRLIYFSYDVKMKEKGDIPEGYSVSREKKERFSLILESASTNQTSMYLCASSLWASSYEQYFGPGTRLTVT.

The CDR3 here is CATSRDALGGGYNEQFF. In nucleotides, the CDR3 is TGTGCCACCAGCAGAGATGCTCTCGGCGGGGGTTACAATGAGCAGTTCTTC. The chain carries TRBV15 and TRBJ2-1; 7 bases align to TRBD2. Germline loops: CDR1 LNHNV, CDR2 YYDKDF (reference sequence). This CDR3 spans 17 amino acids. V lost 0 bases, J lost 4 bases, and 9 bases stayed unmatched.

This clone has just one count. The V call is TRBV3-1 (or the pseudogene TRBV3-2), the J call TRBJ2-3; maybe TRBD2 (6 bases). V lost 4 bases to trimming and J lost 4 bases, with 18 bases between them. The germline V gene encodes CDR1 LGHDT and CDR2 YNNKEL (reference sequence). This CDR3 region has 16 residues. CDR3 residues: CASSPRDSIMADTQYF. For the CDR3, the DNA is TGTGCCAGCAGCCCCCGGGACTCCATAATGGCAGATACGCAGTATTTT.

The chain recombines TRBV18 with TRBJ1-6, with 7 bases matching TRBD1. Germline assignment: CDR1 KGHSH and CDR2 LQKENI. This CDR3 region has 17 residues. Trimming at V came to 3 bases and at J to 9 bases, leaving 14 bases not matched to a gene. The CDR3 reads CASSPVTGAVGGSPLHF. The CDR3 DNA sequence: TGTGCCAGCTCACCCGTCACAGGGGCGGTTGGAGGTTCACCCCTCCACTTT.

The rearrangement links TRBV5-4 to TRBJ1-2, with D possibly matching TRBD1 (5 bases). V was clipped by 5 bases and J by 3 bases, with 11 bases between them. The germline V gene encodes CDR1 SGHNT and CDR2 YYREEE (reference sequence). The CDR3 consists of 13 residues. CDR3 region: CASRYDSYYGYTF. The CDR3 DNA sequence: TGTGCCAGCAGATACGACAGTTACTATGGCTACACCTTC.

This chain connects TRBV19 to TRBJ2-2, with 10 bases fitting TRBD2. Germline assignment: CDR1 LNHDA and CDR2 SQIVND (reference sequence). J lost 3 bases, V lost 5 bases, and 9 bases had no gene match. This CDR3 comprises 17 residues. The CDR3 region is CASSDSWTSGYTGELFF. Here the CDR3 DNA reads TGTGCCAGTAGTGACTCTTGGACTAGCGGATACACCGGGGAGCTGTTTTTT.

V is TRBV10-1 and J is TRBJ2-1; TRBD2 matches at 15 bases. This CDR3 is 17 amino acids long. Germline CDR1 and CDR2: WNHNN and SYGVQD (reference sequence). J was trimmed by 7 bases and V by 4 bases; bases with no gene match: 8. CDR3 DNA: TGCGCCAGCAGTGTCGGGACTAGCGGGAGGCAGGGGAATGAGCAGTTCTTC. Translating gives CASSVGTSGRQGNEQFF.

The rearrangement joins TRBV11-2 to TRBJ2-1, with TRBD2 matching 10 bases. In germline, CDR1 is SGHAT, CDR2 FQNNGV. The V segment lost 5 bases and the J segment 7 bases; nucleotides outside the gene matches: 11. The CDR3 has 16 residues. The CDR3 protein is CASSKSGASGSNEQFF. CDR3 DNA: TGTGCCAGCAGCAAATCCGGGGCTAGCGGGAGTAATGAGCAGTTCTTC.